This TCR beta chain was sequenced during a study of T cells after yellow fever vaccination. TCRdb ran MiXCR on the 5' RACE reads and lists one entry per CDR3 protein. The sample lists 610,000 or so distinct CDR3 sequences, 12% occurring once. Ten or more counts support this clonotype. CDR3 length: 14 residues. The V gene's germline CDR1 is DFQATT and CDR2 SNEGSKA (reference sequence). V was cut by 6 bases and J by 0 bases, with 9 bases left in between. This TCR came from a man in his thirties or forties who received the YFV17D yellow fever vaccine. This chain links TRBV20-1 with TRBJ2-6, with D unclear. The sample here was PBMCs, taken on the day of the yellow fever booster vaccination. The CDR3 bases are TGCAGTGCCAACAAGGACTCTGGGGCCAACGTCCTGACTTTC. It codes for CSANKDSGANVLTF.